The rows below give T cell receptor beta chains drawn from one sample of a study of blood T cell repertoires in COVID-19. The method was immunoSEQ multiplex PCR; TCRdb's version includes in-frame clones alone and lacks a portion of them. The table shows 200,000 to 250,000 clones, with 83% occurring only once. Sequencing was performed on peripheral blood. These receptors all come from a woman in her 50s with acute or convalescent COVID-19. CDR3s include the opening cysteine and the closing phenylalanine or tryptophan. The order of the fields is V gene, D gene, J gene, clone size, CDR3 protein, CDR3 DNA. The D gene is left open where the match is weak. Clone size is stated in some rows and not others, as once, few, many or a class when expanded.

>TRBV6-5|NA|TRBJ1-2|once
CASSTGDYGYTF
TGTGCCAGCAGCACAGGTGACTATGGCTACACCTTC
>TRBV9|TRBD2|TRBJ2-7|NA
CASSPLAGGSSYEQYF
TGTGCCAGCAGCCCTCTTGCGGGGGGGAGCTCCTACGAGCAGTACTTC
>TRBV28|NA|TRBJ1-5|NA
CASSLGTLAGSSQPQHF
TGTGCCAGCAGTTTAGGGACTCTAGCCGGGAGTAGTCAGCCCCAGCATTTT
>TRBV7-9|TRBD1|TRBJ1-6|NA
CASGTGASSYNSPLHF
TGTGCCAGCGGGACAGGGGCGAGCTCCTATAATTCACCCCTCCACTTT
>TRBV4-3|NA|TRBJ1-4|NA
CASSQDVRSGNEKLFF
TGCGCCAGCAGCCAGGACGTGAGGTCAGGGAATGAAAAACTGTTTTTT
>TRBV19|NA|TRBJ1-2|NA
CASSPQATGYTF
TGTGCCAGTAGTCCGCAGGCAACCGGCTACACCTTC
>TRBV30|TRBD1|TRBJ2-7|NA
CAWERYRGYEQYF
TGTGCCTGGGAACGGTACAGGGGCTACGAGCAGTACTTC
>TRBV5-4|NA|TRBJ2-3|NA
CASSLAAVRSTDTQYF
TGTGCCAGCAGCTTGGCTGCAGTACGTAGCACAGATACGCAGTATTTT
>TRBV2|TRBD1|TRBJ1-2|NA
CASSEYRTGTNYGYTF
TGTGCCAGCAGTGAATATCGGACAGGGACGAACTATGGCTACACCTTC
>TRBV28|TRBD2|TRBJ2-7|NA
CASSGLAGVNSYEQYF
TGTGCCAGCTCGGGACTAGCGGGAGTAAACTCCTACGAGCAGTACTTC
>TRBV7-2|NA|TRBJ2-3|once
CASSLELAKDTQYF
TGTGCCAGCAGCTTAGAACTAGCTAAAGATACGCAGTATTTT
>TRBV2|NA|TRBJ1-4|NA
CASSGDLNEKLFF
TGTGCCAGCAGTGGCGATCTCAATGAAAAACTGTTTTTT
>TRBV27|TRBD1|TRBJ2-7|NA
CASSFGQGYEQYF
TGTGCCAGCAGCTTCGGACAGGGCTACGAGCAGTACTTC
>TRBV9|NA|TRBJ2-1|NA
CASSEGSYNEQFF
TGTGCCAGCAGCGAGGGGTCCTACAATGAGCAGTTCTTC
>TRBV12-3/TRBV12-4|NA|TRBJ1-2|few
CASSLGAGDGYTF
TGTGCCAGCAGTTTAGGGGCCGGGGATGGCTACACCTTC
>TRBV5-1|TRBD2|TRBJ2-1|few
CASSPGFAGEGNEQFF
TGCGCCAGCAGCCCCGGGTTCGCGGGAGAAGGCAATGAGCAGTTCTTC
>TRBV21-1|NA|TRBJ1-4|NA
CASSKSTNEKLFF
TGTGCCAGCAGCAAAAGCACTAATGAAAAACTGTTTTTT
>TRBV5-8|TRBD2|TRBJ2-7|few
CASSSGASGGYEQYF
TGTGCCAGCAGCTCCGGGGCTAGCGGGGGATACGAGCAGTACTTC
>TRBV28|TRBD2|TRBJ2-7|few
CASKGRVVLNYEQYF
TGTGCCAGCAAGGGGAGGGTAGTCCTAAACTACGAGCAGTACTTC
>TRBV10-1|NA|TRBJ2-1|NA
CATEPPRRGCSYNEQFF
TGCGCCACCGAGCCTCCAAGGCGGGGTTGCTCCTACAATGAGCAGTTCTTC
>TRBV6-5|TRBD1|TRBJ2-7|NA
CASSDTGVAPYEQYF
TGTGCCAGCAGCGATACAGGGGTGGCCCCCTACGAGCAGTACTTC
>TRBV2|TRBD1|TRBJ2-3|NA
CASGLDRGRDTQYF
TGTGCCAGCGGATTGGACAGGGGAAGAGATACGCAGTATTTT
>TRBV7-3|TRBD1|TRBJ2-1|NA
CVSSPRQGYNNEQFF
TGTGTCAGCAGTCCTAGACAGGGGTATAACAATGAGCAGTTCTTC
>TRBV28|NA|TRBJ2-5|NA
CASGRLGTQYF
TGTGCCAGCGGGAGGCTGGGGACCCAGTACTTC
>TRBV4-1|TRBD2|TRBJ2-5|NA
CASSQGALAGVGETQYF
TGCGCCAGCAGCCAAGGAGCACTAGCGGGAGTTGGGGAGACCCAGTACTTC
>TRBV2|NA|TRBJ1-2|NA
CASSPGQTNYGYTF
TGTGCCAGCAGTCCCGGACAGACCAACTATGGCTACACCTTC
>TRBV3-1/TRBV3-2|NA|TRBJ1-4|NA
CASSQDSGINEKLFF
TGTGCCAGCAGCCAAGATTCGGGGATTAATGAAAAACTGTTTTTT
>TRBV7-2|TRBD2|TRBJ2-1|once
CASSSGLGGFGQFF
TGTGCCAGCAGCTCGGGACTAGGGGGATTCGGGCAGTTCTTC
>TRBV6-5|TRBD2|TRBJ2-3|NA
CASSSGTSGRTDTQYF
TGTGCCAGCAGTTCGGGGACTAGCGGCCGCACAGATACGCAGTATTTT
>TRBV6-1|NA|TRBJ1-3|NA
CASSEAHRSSGNTIYF
TGTGCCAGCAGTGAAGCGCACAGGAGCTCTGGAAACACCATATATTTT
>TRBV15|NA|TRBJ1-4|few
CATSSDAGGLREKLFF
TGTGCCACCAGCAGTGACGCGGGGGGGCTTCGTGAAAAACTGTTTTTT
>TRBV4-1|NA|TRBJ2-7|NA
CASSGPRPYEQYF
TGCGCCAGCAGCGGCCCGAGGCCCTACGAGCAGTACTTC
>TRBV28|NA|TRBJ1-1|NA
CASSGGPNTEAFF
TGTGCCAGCTCAGGAGGTCCCAACACTGAAGCTTTCTTT
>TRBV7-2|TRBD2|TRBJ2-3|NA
CASSLATGGYTDTQYF
TGTGCCAGCAGCTTAGCGACGGGAGGGTACACAGATACGCAGTATTTT
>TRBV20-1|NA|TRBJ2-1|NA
CSASFGGYSYNEQFF
TGCAGTGCTAGTTTCGGCGGGTACTCCTACAATGAGCAGTTCTTC
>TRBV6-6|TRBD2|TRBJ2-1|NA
CASSYTSGSIDEQFF
TGTGCCAGCAGTTACACTAGCGGGAGTATTGATGAGCAGTTCTTC
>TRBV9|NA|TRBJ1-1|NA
CASKPGAGENEAFF
TGTGCCAGCAAACCTGGGGCAGGGGAAAATGAAGCTTTCTTT
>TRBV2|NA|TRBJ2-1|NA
CASSGFRGLVFF
TGTGCCAGCAGTGGATTTAGGGGACTGGTGTTCTTC
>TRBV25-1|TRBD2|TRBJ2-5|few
CASSMRGGQETQYF
TGTGCCAGCAGTATGCGGGGGGGCCAAGAGACCCAGTACTTC
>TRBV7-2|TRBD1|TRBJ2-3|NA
CASSPASTGPRDTQYF
TGTGCCAGCAGCCCAGCCTCGACAGGGCCCCGAGATACGCAGTATTTT
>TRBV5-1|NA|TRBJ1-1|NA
CASSLAVIAGGGTEAFF
TGCGCCAGCAGCTTGGCGGTAATCGCGGGGGGAGGAACTGAAGCTTTCTTT
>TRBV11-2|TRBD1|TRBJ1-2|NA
CASSVNRGRPATRF
TGTGCCAGCAGCGTTAACAGGGGGCGGCCCGCAACTCGATTC
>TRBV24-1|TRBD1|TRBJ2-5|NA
CATSGPGQGSQETQYF
TGTGCCACCAGTGGTCCGGGACAGGGGTCTCAAGAGACCCAGTACTTC
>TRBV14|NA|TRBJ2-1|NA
CASSQDRPDYKSANEQFF
TGTGCCAGCAGCCAAGATCGCCCCGACTACAAATCCGCTAATGAGCAGTTCTTC
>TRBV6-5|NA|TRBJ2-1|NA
CASSPSPGPYNEQFF
TGTGCCAGCAGTCCCTCTCCGGGTCCTTACAATGAGCAGTTCTTC
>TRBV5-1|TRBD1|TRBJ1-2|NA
CASSIIQGKTGYGYTF
TGCGCCAGCAGCATAATACAGGGGAAGACGGGGTACGGCTACACCTTC
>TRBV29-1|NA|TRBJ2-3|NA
CSVGGAGPDTQYF
TGCAGCGTGGGGGGGGCGGGGCCAGATACGCAGTATTTT
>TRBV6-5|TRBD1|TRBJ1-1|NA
CASSPPDRAKTEAFF
TGTGCCAGCAGTCCCCCGGACAGGGCAAAAACTGAAGCTTTCTTT
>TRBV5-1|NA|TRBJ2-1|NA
CASSPSVVNEQFF
TGCGCCAGCAGCCCCAGCGTAGTCAATGAGCAGTTCTTC
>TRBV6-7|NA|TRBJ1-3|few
CASRRRGKAIYF
TGTGCCAGCAGACGTCGCGGGAAGGCCATATATTTT
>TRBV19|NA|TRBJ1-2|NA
CASSVHRDGYTF
TGTGCCAGTAGTGTCCACAGGGATGGCTACACCTTC
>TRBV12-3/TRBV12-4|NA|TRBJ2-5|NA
CASSLTEETQYF
TGTGCCAGCAGTTTAACTGAGGAGACCCAGTACTTC
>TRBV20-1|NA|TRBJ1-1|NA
CSVGVNTEAFF
TGCAGTGTGGGAGTGAACACTGAAGCTTTCTTT
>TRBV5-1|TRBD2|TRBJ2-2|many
CASSLWLAGEGAGELFF
TGCGCCAGCAGCTTGTGGCTAGCGGGAGAGGGGGCCGGGGAGCTGTTTTTT
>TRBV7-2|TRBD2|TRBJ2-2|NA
CASSPGGANTGELFF
TGTGCCAGCAGCCCCGGGGGGGCGAACACCGGGGAGCTGTTTTTT
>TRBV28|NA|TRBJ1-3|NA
CASRSPGVNSGNTIYF
TGTGCCAGCAGATCCCCCGGGGTAAACTCTGGAAACACCATATATTTT
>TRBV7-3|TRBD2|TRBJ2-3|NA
CASSLRAGGRTDTQYF
TGTGCCAGCAGCTTACGAGCGGGGGGCCGCACAGATACGCAGTATTTT
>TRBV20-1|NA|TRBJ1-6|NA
CSARVLAVYF
TGCAGTGCTAGAGTGTTGGCCGTCTACTTT
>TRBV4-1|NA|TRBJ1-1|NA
CASSQEGGIGTEAFF
TGCGCCAGCAGCCAAGAGGGGGGTATAGGCACTGAAGCTTTCTTT
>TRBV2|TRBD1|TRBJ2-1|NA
CASQRQGLTHEQFF
TGTGCCAGCCAAAGACAGGGTCTAACCCATGAGCAGTTCTTC